These T cell receptor beta chains were read from a single sample in a study of T cells in Graves' hyperthyroidism and ophthalmopathy. TCRdb re-called the multiplex PCR reads with MiXCR, one entry per CDR3 protein. The sample carries roughly 500,000 distinct CDR3 sequences, 14% recorded once. Source material: blood. The receptors originated from a woman aged 30 to 39 with Graves' hyperthyroidism that later progressed to Graves' ophthalmopathy. CDR3s include the opening cysteine and the closing phenylalanine or tryptophan. D genes are given only for firm matches. Expanded clones are given a class, and other clones once, few, many or no size at all.

v_call,d_call,clone_size,cdr3_length,j_call,cdr3_nt,cdr3_aa
TRBV6-1,.,few,15,TRBJ2-2,TGTGCCAGCAGTGAACATGAGACGCGGGCCGGGGAGCTGTTTTTT,CASSEHETRAGELFF
TRBV10-1,TRBD2,few,18,TRBJ2-3,TGCGCCAGCAGTGAGTCGAGGGCTAGCGGGAGGATTAAGGATACGCAGTATTTT,CASSESRASGRIKDTQYF
TRBV19,TRBD2,.,17,TRBJ2-1,TGTGCCAGTAGTATAGGACTAGCGGGAGGGTCCTACAATGAGCAGTTCTTC,CASSIGLAGGSYNEQFF
TRBV27,.,many,12,TRBJ2-5,TGTGCCAGCAGACAGGGACAAGAGACCCAGTACTTC,CASRQGQETQYF
TRBV11-3,.,many,13,TRBJ2-7,TGTGCCAGCAGCTTTACTGGGACCTACGAGCAGTACTTC,CASSFTGTYEQYF
TRBV24-1,.,many,13,TRBJ2-7,TGTGCCACCAGTGAGCCGACAGTCTACGAGCAGTACTTC,CATSEPTVYEQYF
TRBV29-1,TRBD1,many,14,TRBJ1-3,TGCAGCGCGACAGGGCAAATGACTGGAAACACCATATATTTT,CSATGQMTGNTIYF
TRBV9,.,.,16,TRBJ1-6,TGTGCCAGCAGCGTAGATTTATCCAGGACCAATTCACCCCTCCACTTT,CASSVDLSRTNSPLHF
TRBV30,.,many,15,TRBJ2-1,TGTGCCTGGAACGCCCTCGCGAATATTGGCAATGAGCAGTTCTTC,CAWNALANIGNEQFF
TRBV4-1,TRBD1,.,15,TRBJ1-2,TGCGCCAGCAGCCAAGTTGTCAGGGGGTATGCTGGCTACACCTTC,CASSQVVRGYAGYTF
TRBV12-3/TRBV12-4,.,many,13,TRBJ2-7,TGTGCCAGCAGTTTAGGGGTTGTCCACGAGCAGTACTTC,CASSLGVVHEQYF
TRBV7-9,.,many,15,TRBJ1-4,TGTGCCAGCAGCTTAGTTACTGGGACGAAGGAAAAACTGTTTTTT,CASSLVTGTKEKLFF
TRBV6-2/TRBV6-3,TRBD1,many,14,TRBJ2-1,TGTGCCATCCAACGGGACAGGGGGTTCTATGAGCAGTTCTTC,CAIQRDRGFYEQFF
TRBV11-3,.,many,14,TRBJ2-5,TGTGCCAGCAGCTTAGTCCGATTCCAAGAGACCCAGTACTTC,CASSLVRFQETQYF
TRBV18,TRBD1,few,16,TRBJ1-4,TGTGCCAGCTCACCGTTCGACAGGGCAACTAATGAAAAACTGTTTTTT,CASSPFDRATNEKLFF
TRBV28,.,many,12,TRBJ1-6,TGTGCCAGCAGTTCCACGGCCTCACCCCTCCACTTT,CASSSTASPLHF
TRBV2,.,.,16,TRBJ2-2,TGTGCCAGCAGTGAAGAGGGCGGATCGAACACCGGGGAGCTGTTTTTT,CASSEEGGSNTGELFF
TRBV7-2,TRBD1,.,13,TRBJ2-7,TGTGCCAGCAGCTGGAACCGGGACAGGGGGCAGTACTTC,CASSWNRDRGQYF
TRBV6-1,.,many,15,TRBJ1-1,TGTGCCAGCAGTTATGGTGGGCAGGGGATCCCTGAAGCTTTCTTT,CASSYGGQGIPEAFF
TRBV30,.,few,15,TRBJ1-1,TGTGCCTGGAGTGTACGGCAGGGTACAGACACTGAAGCTTTCTTT,CAWSVRQGTDTEAFF
TRBV20-1,TRBD1,many,17,TRBJ1-6,TGCAGTGCTAGAGATCGATTCAGGGACAGGGGGAATTCACCCCTCCACTTT,CSARDRFRDRGNSPLHF
TRBV6-2/TRBV6-3,.,many,19,TRBJ2-2,TGTGCCAGCAGTTACCAATTGGGCAGAGGCTCAGCGAACACCGGGGAGCTGTTTTTT,CASSYQLGRGSANTGELFF
TRBV24-1,.,few,15,TRBJ2-5,TGTGCCACCAGTGATAGGGGACACCACGACGGGACCCAGTACTTC,CATSDRGHHDGTQYF
TRBV28,.,many,16,TRBJ2-7,TGTGCCAGCAGTCTAGGCAATCGACGGGATCACTACGAGCAGTACTTC,CASSLGNRRDHYEQYF
TRBV12-3/TRBV12-4,.,many,14,TRBJ2-1,TGTGCCACCCGGGAGCGGGCCTCCTACAATGAGCAGTTCTTC,CATRERASYNEQFF
TRBV19,.,many,12,TRBJ1-2,TGTGCCAGTACGGAGGGGGACTATGGCTACACCTTC,CASTEGDYGYTF
TRBV7-9,.,many,14,TRBJ2-1,TGTGCCAGCAGCTTTACCCTAGCCGTCAATGAGCAGTTCTTC,CASSFTLAVNEQFF
TRBV12-3/TRBV12-4,.,many,12,TRBJ1-1,TGTGCCAGCAGCCCGACACAGGGAGAAGCTTTCTTT,CASSPTQGEAFF
TRBV29-1,TRBD1,many,11,TRBJ1-2,TGCAGCGCTCGAGGACAGGGCGGCTACACCTTC,CSARGQGGYTF
TRBV12-3/TRBV12-4,TRBD2,many,15,TRBJ2-7,TGTGCCAGCAGCCTTACTAGCGGGGCCTCCTACGAGCAGTACTTC,CASSLTSGASYEQYF
TRBV27,.,many,13,TRBJ2-1,TGTGCCAGCAGTTATCCCCCCTACAATGAGCAGTTCTTC,CASSYPPYNEQFF
TRBV27,.,many,16,TRBJ2-5,TGTGCCAGCAGTCTCCAACAGGGGGGGGGTTTAGAGACCCAGTACTTC,CASSLQQGGGLETQYF
TRBV27,.,many,16,TRBJ2-1,TGTGCCAGCAGTCGGATACGGGGTCGCTCCTACAATGAGCAGTTCTTC,CASSRIRGRSYNEQFF
TRBV12-3/TRBV12-4,.,few,14,TRBJ1-5,TGTGCCAGCATAAGAGGGATAAGCAATCAGCCCCAGCATTTT,CASIRGISNQPQHF
TRBV7-9,TRBD1,many,14,TRBJ2-1,TGTGCCAGCAGCTTGATAACAGGGGCCAATGAGCAGTTCTTC,CASSLITGANEQFF
TRBV18,TRBD1,few,13,TRBJ2-7,TGTGCCAGCTCAGAGGACAGGTATAATGAGCAGTACTTC,CASSEDRYNEQYF
TRBV16,.,many,15,TRBJ1-2,TGTGCCAGCAGCCCCCAACAGGAGCAGGCCTATGGCTACACCTTC,CASSPQQEQAYGYTF
TRBV15,.,many,13,TRBJ2-1,TGTGCCACCAGCAGAGGTACAGGAGTTGAGCAGTTCTTC,CATSRGTGVEQFF
TRBV2,TRBD1,.,15,TRBJ1-1,TGTGCCAGCAGGGGGACAGGGGAAGAGAACACTGAAGCTTTCTTT,CASRGTGEENTEAFF